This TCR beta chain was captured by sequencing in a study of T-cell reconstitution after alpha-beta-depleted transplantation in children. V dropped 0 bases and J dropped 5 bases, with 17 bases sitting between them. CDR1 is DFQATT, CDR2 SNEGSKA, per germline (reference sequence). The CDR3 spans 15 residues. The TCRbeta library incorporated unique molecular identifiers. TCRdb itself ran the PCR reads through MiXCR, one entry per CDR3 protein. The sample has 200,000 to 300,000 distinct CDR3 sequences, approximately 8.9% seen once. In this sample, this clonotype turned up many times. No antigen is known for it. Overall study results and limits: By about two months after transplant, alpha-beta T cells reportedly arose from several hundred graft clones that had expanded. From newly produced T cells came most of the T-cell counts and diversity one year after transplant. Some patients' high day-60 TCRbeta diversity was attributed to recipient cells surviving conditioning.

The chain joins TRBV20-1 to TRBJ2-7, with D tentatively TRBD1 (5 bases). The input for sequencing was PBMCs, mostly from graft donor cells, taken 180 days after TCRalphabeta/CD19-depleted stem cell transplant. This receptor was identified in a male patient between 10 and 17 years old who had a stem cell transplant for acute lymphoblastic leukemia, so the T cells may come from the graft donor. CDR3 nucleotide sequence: TGCAGTGCTAGAGATTTCGGGCAGGGTACCCACGAGCAGTACTTC. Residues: CSARDFGQGTHEQYF.